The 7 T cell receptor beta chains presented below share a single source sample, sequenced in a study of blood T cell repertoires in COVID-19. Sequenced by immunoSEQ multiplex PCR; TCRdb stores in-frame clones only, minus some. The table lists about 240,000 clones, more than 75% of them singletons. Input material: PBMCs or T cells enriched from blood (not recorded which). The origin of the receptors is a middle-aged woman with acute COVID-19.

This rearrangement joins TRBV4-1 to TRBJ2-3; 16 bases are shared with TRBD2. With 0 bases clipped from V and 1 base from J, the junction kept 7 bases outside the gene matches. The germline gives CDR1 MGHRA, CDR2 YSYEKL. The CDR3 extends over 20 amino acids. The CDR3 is CASSQEAGLAGGGGTDTQYF. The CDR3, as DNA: TGCGCCAGCAGCCAAGAAGCGGGACTAGCGGGAGGGGGTGGCACAGATACGCAGTATTTT.

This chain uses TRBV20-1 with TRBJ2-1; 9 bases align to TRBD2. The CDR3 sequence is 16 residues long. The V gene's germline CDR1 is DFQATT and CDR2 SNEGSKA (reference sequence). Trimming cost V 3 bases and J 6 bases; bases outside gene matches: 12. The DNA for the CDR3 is TGCAGTGCTAGTCGCCTTAGCGGGAGAACCGTCAATGAGCAGTTCTTC. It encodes CSASRLSGRTVNEQFF.

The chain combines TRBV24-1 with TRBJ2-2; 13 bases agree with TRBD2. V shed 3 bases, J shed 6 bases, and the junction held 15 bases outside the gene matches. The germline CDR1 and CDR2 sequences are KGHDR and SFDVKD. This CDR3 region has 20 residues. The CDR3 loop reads CATSDVTSGRARSGSGELFF. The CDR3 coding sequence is TGTGCCACCAGTGATGTAACTAGCGGGAGGGCCCGGAGTGGATCCGGGGAGCTGTTTTTT.

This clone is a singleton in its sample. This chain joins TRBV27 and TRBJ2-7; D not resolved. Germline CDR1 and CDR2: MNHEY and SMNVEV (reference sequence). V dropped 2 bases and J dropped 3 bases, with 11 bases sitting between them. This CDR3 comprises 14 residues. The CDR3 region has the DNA TGTGCCAGCAGTTTAGGAGATCGATTCTACGAGCAGTACTTC. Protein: CASSLGDRFYEQYF.

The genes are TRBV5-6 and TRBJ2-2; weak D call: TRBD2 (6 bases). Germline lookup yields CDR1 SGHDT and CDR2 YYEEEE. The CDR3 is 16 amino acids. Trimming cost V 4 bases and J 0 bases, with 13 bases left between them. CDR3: CASSRLSSANTGELFF. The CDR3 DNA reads TGTGCCAGCAGCCGGCTGTCTAGCGCGAACACCGGGGAGCTGTTTTTT.

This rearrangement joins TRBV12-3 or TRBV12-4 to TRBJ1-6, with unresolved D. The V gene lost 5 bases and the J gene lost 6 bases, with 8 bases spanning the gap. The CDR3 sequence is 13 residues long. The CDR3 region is CASSRRGNSPLHF. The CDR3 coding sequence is TGTGCCAGCAGTAGAAGAGGTAATTCACCCCTCCACTTT.

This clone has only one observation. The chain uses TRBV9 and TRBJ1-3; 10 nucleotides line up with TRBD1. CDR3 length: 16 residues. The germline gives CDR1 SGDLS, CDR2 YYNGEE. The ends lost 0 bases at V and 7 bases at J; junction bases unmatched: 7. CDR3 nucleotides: TGTGCCAGCAGCGTAGAGGATCCGGGACAGGGGAACACCATATATTTT. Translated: CASSVEDPGQGNTIYF.